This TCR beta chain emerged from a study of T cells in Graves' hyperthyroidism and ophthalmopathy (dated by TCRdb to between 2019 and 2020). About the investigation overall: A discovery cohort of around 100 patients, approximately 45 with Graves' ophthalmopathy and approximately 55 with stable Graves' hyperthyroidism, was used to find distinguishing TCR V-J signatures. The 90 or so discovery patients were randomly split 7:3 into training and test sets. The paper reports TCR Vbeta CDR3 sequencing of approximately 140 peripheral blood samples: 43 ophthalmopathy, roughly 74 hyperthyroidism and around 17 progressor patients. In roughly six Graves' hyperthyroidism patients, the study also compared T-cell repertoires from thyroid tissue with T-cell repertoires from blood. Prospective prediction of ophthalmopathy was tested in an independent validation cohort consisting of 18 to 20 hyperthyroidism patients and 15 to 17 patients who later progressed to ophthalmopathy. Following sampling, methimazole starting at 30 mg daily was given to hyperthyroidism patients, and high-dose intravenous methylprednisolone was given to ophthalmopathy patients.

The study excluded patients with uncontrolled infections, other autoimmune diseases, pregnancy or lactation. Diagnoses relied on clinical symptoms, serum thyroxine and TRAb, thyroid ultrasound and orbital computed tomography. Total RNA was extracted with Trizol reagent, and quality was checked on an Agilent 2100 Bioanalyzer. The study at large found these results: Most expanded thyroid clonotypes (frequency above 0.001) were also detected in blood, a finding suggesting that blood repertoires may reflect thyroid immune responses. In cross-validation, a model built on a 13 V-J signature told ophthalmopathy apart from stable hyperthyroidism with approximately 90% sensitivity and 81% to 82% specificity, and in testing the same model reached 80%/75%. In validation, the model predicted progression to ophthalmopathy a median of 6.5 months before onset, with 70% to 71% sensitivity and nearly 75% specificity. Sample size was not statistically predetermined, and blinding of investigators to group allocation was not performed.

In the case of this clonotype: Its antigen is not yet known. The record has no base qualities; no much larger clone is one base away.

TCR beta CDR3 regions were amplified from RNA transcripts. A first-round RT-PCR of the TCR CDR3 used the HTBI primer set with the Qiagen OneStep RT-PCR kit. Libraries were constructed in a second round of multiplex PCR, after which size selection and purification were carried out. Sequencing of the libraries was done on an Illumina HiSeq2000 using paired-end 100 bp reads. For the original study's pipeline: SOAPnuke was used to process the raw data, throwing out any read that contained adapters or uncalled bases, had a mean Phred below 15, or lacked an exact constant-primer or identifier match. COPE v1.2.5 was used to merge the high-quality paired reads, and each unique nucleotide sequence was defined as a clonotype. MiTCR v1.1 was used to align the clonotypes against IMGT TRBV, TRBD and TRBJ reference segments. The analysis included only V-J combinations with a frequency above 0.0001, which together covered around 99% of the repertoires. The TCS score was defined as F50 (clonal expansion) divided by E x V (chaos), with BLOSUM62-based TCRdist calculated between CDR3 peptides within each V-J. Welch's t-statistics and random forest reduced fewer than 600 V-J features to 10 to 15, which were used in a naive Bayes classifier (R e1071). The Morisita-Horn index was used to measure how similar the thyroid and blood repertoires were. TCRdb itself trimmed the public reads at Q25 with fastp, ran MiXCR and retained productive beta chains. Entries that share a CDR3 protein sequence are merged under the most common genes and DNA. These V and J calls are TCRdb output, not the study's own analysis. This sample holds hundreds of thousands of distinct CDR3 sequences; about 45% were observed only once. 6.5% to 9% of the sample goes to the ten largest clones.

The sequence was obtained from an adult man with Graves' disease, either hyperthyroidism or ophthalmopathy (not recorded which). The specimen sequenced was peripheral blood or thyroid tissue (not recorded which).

The CDR3: CASSPGDRLTNYGYTF. The nucleotides are TGTGCCAGCTCACCGGGGGACAGGCTGACTAACTATGGCTACACCTTC. The V and J genes are TRBV11-2 and TRBJ1-2; TRBD1 agrees with 8 junctional bases. The CDR3 runs 16 residues from the cysteine to the phenylalanine. The CDR3 DNA has 48 bases and is translated from base 1. CDR1 and CDR2, looked up from the germline V gene, are SGHAT and FQNNGV. V has 8 bases trimmed and J has 0 bases trimmed; junction bases matching no gene number 11.